The rows below give T cell receptor beta chains drawn from one sample of a study of control samples from healthy donors and cancer patients. The protocol was immunoSEQ multiplex PCR, while the TCRdb copy is restricted to in-frame clones and leaves out a portion. The repertoire has about 110,000 clones, about nine tenths of them found once; the top ten carry 4% to 4.5%. Sequenced: blood. These receptors came from a human donor in good health. The donor label of this sample is uncertain. The conserved cysteine and the conserved F or W are not part of the CDR3 here. The order of the fields is V gene, CDR3 protein.

TRBV4-2 | ASSQEGQGTDTQY
TRBV6-6 | ASSSSGTGVNEKLF
TRBV6-4 | ASSDSSDTGELF
TRBV11-2 | ASSGTGVTKNIQY
TRBV10-3 | AIGDGGGSPLH
TRBV21-1 | ASSKVGDKSVEQF
TRBV6-2/TRBV6-3 | ASSGSGTGAETQY
TRBV6-1 | ASSELVGSSTDTQY
TRBV30 | AWSIGGVWQETQY
TRBV4-2 | ASSQAKAGGGSNQPQH
TRBV25-1 | ASRHSYQETQY